A single sample is the source of the 8 T cell receptor beta chains below, sequenced in a study of T cell repertoires in aging, cancer and after chemotherapy. TRB rearrangements spanning V, D and J were amplified using mixed TRB-A/B primers. TCRdb independently ran MiXCR on the multiplex PCR reads; one entry per CDR3 protein. The table records over 8,500 distinct CDR3 sequences, 25% to 30% of them present only once. TCR beta rearrangements were amplified from peripheral blood genomic DNA. Specimen: blood. These receptors were collected from a human donor in good health.

DNA of the CDR3: TGCGCCAGCAGCTTGGGGGTCTCTGGAAACACCATATATTTT. It is translated as CASSLGVSGNTIYF. The chain employs TRBV5-1 and TRBJ1-3; D call uncertain. Germline CDR1 SGHRS, CDR2 YFSETQ. The CDR3 extends over 14 amino acids. V lost 0 bases, J lost 0 bases, and 4 bases lay in between.

This clonotype occurred a few times. This chain connects TRBV15 to TRBJ1-5, with D perhaps TRBD1 (6 bases). V dropped 1 base and J dropped 5 bases, with 9 bases sitting between them. Germline V lookup: CDR1 LNHNV, CDR2 YYDKDF (reference sequence). The CDR3 runs to 14 residues. CDR3 in amino acids: CATSRGGGHQPQHF. CDR3 coding DNA: TGTGCCACCAGCAGAGGGGGGGGCCATCAGCCCCAGCATTTT.

This chain links TRBV19 with TRBJ1-5, with a tentative D call TRBD1 (5 bases). The CDR3 runs to 16 residues. The V end lost 2 bases, the J end lost 0 bases, and 11 bases lay between the germline ends. Per the germline V gene, CDR1 is LNHDA and CDR2 is SQIVND (reference sequence). In DNA form, the CDR3 reads TGTGCCAGTAGTATAAGGGGCCGGGGTAGCAATCAGCCCCAGCATTTT. Its translation is CASSIRGRGSNQPQHF. The full variable domain, its missing parts supplied by reference TRBV19 and TRBJ1-5, is DGGITQSPKYLFRKEGQNVTLSCEQNLNHDAMYWYRQDPGQGLRLIYYSQIVNDFQKGDIAEGYSVSREKKESFPLTVTSAQKNPTAFYLCASSIRGRGSNQPQHFGDGTRLSIL.

The chain combines TRBV10-3 with TRBJ1-1; D is ambiguous. V was trimmed by 0 bases and J by 0 bases, leaving 2 bases between them. Germline CDR1 reads ENHRY; CDR2 reads SYGVKD. The CDR3 spans 13 residues. The CDR3, as DNA: TGTGCCATCAGTGAGTCGGTGAACACTGAAGCTTTCTTT. Translating it yields CAISESVNTEAFF.

CDR3 DNA: TGTGCCAGCAGCCATAGCGGGAGGCTGGGCACAGATACGCAGTATTTT. Its protein product is CASSHSGRLGTDTQYF. The chain has TRBV11-3 and TRBJ2-3; 10 positions agree with TRBD2. The germline CDR1 and CDR2 sequences are SGHNT and YENEEA. This CDR3 contains 16 residues. After removal of 5 bases from V and 1 base from J, the junction contained 6 bases not matched to a gene.

The rearrangement links TRBV18 to TRBJ2-1, with D possibly being TRBD1 (5 bases). Per germline, CDR1 KGHSH and CDR2 LQKENI. The CDR3 has 15 residues. Trimming removed 2 bases from V and 0 bases from J, with 8 bases in between. CDR3 sequence reads: CASSPGRVSYNEQFF. The CDR3 bases are TGTGCCAGCTCACCAGGCAGGGTCTCCTACAATGAGCAGTTCTTC.

A note on this clonotype: A much bigger clone sits one base away, suggesting this may be a read error. This sequence joins TRBV30 and TRBJ1-2; 7 bases are shared with TRBD1. Germline CDR1 GTSNPN, CDR2 SVGIG (reference sequence). Trimming at V came to 6 bases and at J to 2 bases, leaving 6 bases not matched to a gene. This CDR3 spans 13 amino acids. The CDR3 reads CACTGTENYGYTF. DNA of the CDR3: TGTGCCTGTACGGGGACAGAAAACTATGGCTACACCTTC.

J is TRBJ2-2 and V is TRBV19; 9 bases are shared with TRBD2. With V trimmed by 4 bases and J by 6 bases, 6 bases remained unmatched. Germline values: CDR1 LNHDA, CDR2 SQIVND (reference sequence). The CDR3 is 15 amino acids. CDR3 region: CASSNLAGAAGELFF. The CDR3 DNA is TGTGCCAGTAGTAACTTAGCGGGAGCAGCCGGGGAGCTGTTTTTT.